This paragraph reports one TCR beta chain. Its antigen remains unidentified. Random hexamers served to reverse transcribe about 0.45 to 1 ug RNA. The CDR3 of TCR beta was amplified by immunoSEQ multiplex PCR across 54 Vbeta and 13 Jbeta. TCRdb redid the calling of the immunoSEQ multiplex PCR reads with MiXCR, one entry per CDR3 protein. The sample lists 130,000 to 150,000 distinct CDR3 sequences, about 93% occurring once. This entry belongs to a study of CD8 T cells in Susac syndrome. The study, taken as a whole, reports: Individuals included in the TCR sequencing and HLA analysis were acknowledged by the study to be relatively few in number.

The healthy controls were matched to patients by age and sex. Negative isolation was applied to CD8+ and CD4+ T cells, and FACS enrichment was applied to TEMRA cells. The source material was CD8+ T cells from PBMCs. The TCR originated in a human donor in good health.

Here the CDR3 DNA reads TGTGCCTGGAGTCCCGGGGTAGCCTACGAGCAGTACTTC. Protein sequence: CAWSPGVAYEQYF. The rearrangement joins TRBV30 to TRBJ2-7; a possible D gene is TRBD2 (5 bases). The CDR3 covers 13 residues. The V and J ends lost 2 bases and 2 bases respectively, with 10 bases between them. Per germline, CDR1 GTSNPN and CDR2 SVGIG (reference sequence).